The 27 T cell receptor beta chains in this list originate from one sample, sequenced in a study of OX40 agonist ivuxolimab in advanced cancers. Some clones are missing from TCRdb's copy, which holds only in-frame ones; the method was immunoSEQ multiplex PCR. The sample shows around 80,000 clones, roughly 87% of them seen only once. The sample was CD4+ or CD8+ T cells sorted from blood, taken in a trial of the OX40 agonist ivuxolimab. These receptors came from an adult with an advanced solid tumor such as melanoma, head and neck, liver or kidney cancer.

Points on this clone: Other DNA sequences from this sample encode an identical CDR3 as well. The V call is TRBV27, the J call TRBJ2-2; D assignment may be TRBD1 or TRBD2 (6 bases each). The V gene lost 4 bases and the J gene lost 7 bases, with 13 bases spanning the gap. CDR1 and CDR2 (germline): MNHEY, SMNVEV (reference sequence). This CDR3 is built from 14 residues. CDR3 in amino acids: CASSSPGGGGELFF. CDR3 in DNA: TGTGCCAGCAGTTCCCCCGGAGGGGGCGGGGAGCTGTTTTTT.

CDR3 nucleotides: TGTGCCAGCAGTGCACGGATCGGCAATCAGCCCCAGCATTTT. Translated: CASSARIGNQPQHF. J is TRBJ1-5 and V is TRBV2, with D unresolved. CDR3 size: 14 residues. Trimming cost V 4 bases and J 2 bases, with 9 bases left between them. Germline values: CDR1 SNHLY, CDR2 FYNNEI.

The chain carries TRBV25-1 and TRBJ1-1, with D possibly TRBD1 on 6 matching bases. V lost 9 bases, J lost 1 base, and 9 bases lay in between. The CDR3 consists of 12 residues. Germline CDR1 is MGHDK and CDR2 is SYGVNS. CDR3 nucleotide sequence: TGTGCCAGTAGGGGGACGAACACTGAAGCTTTCTTT. It translates to CASRGTNTEAFF.

The chain uses TRBV18 and TRBJ2-5, with 7 bases aligning to TRBD1. Unmatched junction bases numbered 0, after V lost 3 bases and J lost 2 bases. The CDR3 covers 13 residues. CDR1 and CDR2 from the germline V gene are KGHSH and LQKENI. The CDR3 region is CASSPGQQETQYF. The CDR3 DNA is TGTGCCAGCTCACCGGGACAGCAAGAGACCCAGTACTTC.

Only one count was recorded for this clone. This chain connects TRBV29-1 to TRBJ1-2, with TRBD1 identical over 7 bases. From germline, CDR1 is SQVTM and CDR2 ANQGSEA. V trimming: 6 bases; J trimming: 4 bases; junction bases outside the gene matches: 11. CDR3 length: 14 residues. Here the CDR3 reads CSVAMQGGAYGYTF. CDR3 coding DNA: TGCAGCGTCGCCATGCAGGGGGGAGCCTATGGCTACACCTTC.

In this sample, this clone turned up once. The V call is TRBV5-1, the J call TRBJ2-3; D remains unclear. This CDR3 is built from 13 residues. V was trimmed by 3 bases and J by 2 bases, leaving 7 bases between them. Germline V gene sequence: CDR1 SGHRS, CDR2 YFSETQ. CDR3 region: CASSSSTTDTQYF. DNA of the CDR3: TGCGCCAGCAGCTCATCGACCACAGATACGCAGTATTTT.

CDR3 region: CASSSGTSGRWGTGELFF. Here the CDR3 DNA reads TGCGCCAGCAGCTCCGGGACTAGCGGGAGGTGGGGCACCGGGGAGCTGTTTTTT. V gene TRBV5-1 combines with J gene TRBJ2-2; TRBD2 agrees at 15 bases. The germline CDR1 and CDR2 sequences are SGHRS and YFSETQ. The CDR3 covers 18 residues. The junction had 7 bases not matched to a gene; V was cut back by 3 bases and J by 4 bases.

The V and J genes are TRBV6-5 and TRBJ1-2, with D unclear. CDR3 length: 10 residues. The germline V and J ends were trimmed by 6 bases and 4 bases, with 3 bases remaining between them. Germline assignment: CDR1 MNHEY and CDR2 SVGAGI. CDR3 nucleotides: TGTGCCAGCAGACGCTATGGCTACACCTTC. As protein: CASRRYGYTF.

The rearrangement links TRBV5-1 to TRBJ2-5, with D maybe TRBD2 (5 bases). Germline V gene lookup returns CDR1 SGHRS and CDR2 YFSETQ. V was shortened by 0 bases and J by 5 bases, with 14 bases between the two germline ends. The CDR3 spans 15 residues. The CDR3 region has the DNA TGCGCCAGCAGCTTGGTTCCCGGGGTCGGGGAGACCCAGTACTTC. Translation gives CASSLVPGVGETQYF.

V gene TRBV15 combines with J gene TRBJ1-4; no clear D. The length of the CDR3 is 16 residues. Germline V gives CDR1 LNHNV, CDR2 YYDKDF (reference sequence). Trimming cost V 2 bases and J 8 bases, with 18 bases left between them. CDR3 coding DNA: TGTGCCACCAGCAGACGTTCGGGGAAGGTCGGAGAAAAACTGTTTTTT. It is translated as CATSRRSGKVGEKLFF. Looking up the rest from reference TRBV15 and TRBJ1-4 gives the full variable domain: DAMVIQNPRYQVTQFGKPVTLSCSQTLNHNVMYWYQQKSSQAPKLLFHYYDKDFNNEADTPDNFQSRRPNTSFCFLDIRSPGLGDTAMYLCATSRRSGKVGEKLFFGSGTQLSVL.

This rearrangement joins TRBV9 to TRBJ1-6; no firm D call. The V end was cut by 0 bases, the J end by 7 bases, with 8 bases between. The germline gives CDR1 SGDLS, CDR2 YYNGEE. CDR3 length equals 14 residues. CDR3 bases: TGTGCCAGCAGCGTAGATGGGAAGAATTCACCCCTCCACTTT. It codes for CASSVDGKNSPLHF.

V and J are TRBV5-4 and TRBJ2-5; perhaps D is TRBD1 or TRBD2 (5 bases each). V dropped 4 bases and J dropped 0 bases, with 10 bases sitting between them. The CDR3 is 14 amino acids. The germline V gene encodes CDR1 SGHNT and CDR2 YYREEE (reference sequence). In DNA form, the CDR3 reads TGTGCCAGCAGCGGGGACGGCTACCAAGAGACCCAGTACTTC. It translates to CASSGDGYQETQYF.

This clone has only a few counts. V usage is TRBV2 and J usage is TRBJ2-7; D may be TRBD1 or TRBD2 (5 bases each). This CDR3 has 12 amino acids. CDR1 SNHLY and CDR2 FYNNEI come from the germline V gene. Between the trimmed V and J ends, which lost 7 bases and 6 bases, there was a span of 13 bases. The CDR3 DNA follows: TGTGCCAGCACTCGGGACGTTAGCGAGCAGTACTTC. Its protein is CASTRDVSEQYF. Based on the CDR3 plus reference TRBV2 and TRBJ2-7, the full variable domain is EPEVTQTPSHQVTQMGQEVILRCVPISNHLYFYWYRQILGQKVEFLVSFYNNEISEKSEIFDDQFSVERPDGSNFTLKIRSTKLEDSAMYFCASTRDVSEQYFGPGTRLTVT.

The V gene is TRBV18, the J gene TRBJ1-2; 10 nucleotides line up with TRBD1. Germline V gene sequence: CDR1 KGHSH, CDR2 LQKENI. The CDR3 extends over 17 amino acids. V lost 4 bases, J lost 6 bases, and 14 bases stayed unmatched. CDR3 in amino acids: CASSLISGVGQGNGYTF. For the CDR3, the DNA is TGTGCCAGCTCACTGATTTCAGGAGTGGGACAGGGGAATGGCTACACCTTC. Drawing the rest from reference TRBV18 and TRBJ1-2, the complete variable domain is NAGVMQNPRHLVRRRGQEARLRCSPMKGHSHVYWYRQLPEEGLKFMVYLQKENIIDESGMPKERFSAEFPKEGPSILRIQQVVRGDSAAYFCASSLISGVGQGNGYTFGSGTRLTVV.

J is TRBJ2-3 and V is TRBV29-1, with D perhaps matching TRBD2 (5 bases). CDR1 SQVTM and CDR2 ANQGSEA come from the germline V gene. Trimming pared 6 bases from V and 5 bases from J, leaving 15 bases between. The CDR3 has 13 residues. The CDR3 is CSVSFSGKDTQYF. The CDR3 DNA reads TGCAGCGTGTCATTTTCGGGAAAAGATACGCAGTATTTT.

This sequence joins TRBV28 and TRBJ1-6; tentatively, D is TRBD1 (6 bases). The germline V gene encodes CDR1 MDHEN and CDR2 SYDVKM. The length of the CDR3 is 15 residues. The V and J ends lost 7 bases and 7 bases respectively, with 17 bases between them. The CDR3 sequence: CASTLGGLGNSPLHF. In DNA, the CDR3 is TGTGCCAGCACCCTAGGGGGGCTTGGGAATTCACCCCTCCACTTT.

The gene calls are TRBV27 and TRBJ1-6; the match to TRBD1 covers 11 bases. This CDR3 contains 17 residues. Germline lookup yields CDR1 MNHEY and CDR2 SMNVEV (reference sequence). V shed 6 bases, J shed 0 bases, and the junction held 4 bases outside the gene matches. In nucleotides, the CDR3 is TGTGCCAGCAGGCGGGACAGGGGGAGCTCCTATAATTCACCCCTCCACTTT. Its protein product is CASRRDRGSSYNSPLHF.

The CDR3 protein is CASRPTSGQETQYF. The CDR3 region has the DNA TGTGCCAGCAGACCTACTAGCGGTCAAGAGACCCAGTACTTC. The rearrangement links TRBV7-6 to TRBJ2-5, with 8 bases fitting TRBD2. V lost 6 bases, J lost 2 bases, and 5 bases stayed unmatched. The CDR3 contains 14 residues. Germline CDR1 is SGHVS and CDR2 is FNYEAQ.

The CDR3 DNA is TGTGCCAGCAGCGCTTACTCGGGACAGGGACGTTCACCCCTCCACTTT. Translating gives CASSAYSGQGRSPLHF. V gene TRBV9 combines with J gene TRBJ1-6, with 9 bases fitting TRBD1. From germline, CDR1 is SGDLS and CDR2 YYNGEE. The CDR3 has 16 residues. V lost 3 bases to trimming and J lost 9 bases; unmatched junction nucleotides: 10.

The chain joins TRBV18 to TRBJ1-6; the match to TRBD1 covers 10 bases. CDR3 length: 16 residues. The germline gives CDR1 KGHSH, CDR2 LQKENI. The trim removed 1 base at V and 7 bases at J, leaving 4 bases unmatched. CDR3 loop: CASSPQGQGTNSPLHF. DNA of the CDR3: TGTGCCAGCTCACCACAGGGACAGGGGACGAATTCACCCCTCCACTTT. Together with reference TRBV18 and TRBJ1-6, the CDR3 gives the full variable domain: NAGVMQNPRHLVRRRGQEARLRCSPMKGHSHVYWYRQLPEEGLKFMVYLQKENIIDESGMPKERFSAEFPKEGPSILRIQQVVRGDSAAYFCASSPQGQGTNSPLHFGNGTRLTVT.

V usage is TRBV2 and J usage is TRBJ2-7; perhaps TRBD2 as D (5 bases). V lost 11 bases and J 2 bases, leaving 16 bases between the germline ends. The CDR3 spans 13 residues. Germline loops: CDR1 SNHLY, CDR2 FYNNEI. The CDR3 nucleotides are TGTGCCGGAATGAGCGGATCTGCCTACGAGCAGTACTTC. Encoded protein: CAGMSGSAYEQYF.

On this clone: The same CDR3 is also encoded by other DNA sequences in this sample. The V call is TRBV7-2, the J call TRBJ2-3; 7 bases map to TRBD2. The CDR3 covers 15 residues. Trimming at V came to 5 bases and at J to 1 base, leaving 6 bases not matched to a gene. Germline CDR1 SGHTA, CDR2 FQGNSA. CDR3 DNA sequence: TGTGCCAGCAGCCTCCGTGGGGGGGGCACAGATACGCAGTATTTT. This gives the protein CASSLRGGGTDTQYF.

The J gene is TRBJ2-3, the V gene TRBV6-6; 10 bases align to TRBD2. Unmatched junction bases numbered 0, after V lost 6 bases and J lost 3 bases. The CDR3 has 13 residues. Germline V gives CDR1 MNHNY, CDR2 SVGAGI (reference sequence). This chain's CDR3 is CASRLAGTDTQYF. In DNA form, the CDR3 reads TGTGCCAGCAGACTAGCGGGGACAGATACGCAGTATTTT.

This clone was recorded a few times. This chain joins TRBV6-5 and TRBJ1-1; TRBD1 aligns across 7 bases. Looked up from germline, CDR1 is MNHEY and CDR2 is SVGAGI. The CDR3 is 12 amino acids. The V segment lost 4 bases and the J segment 8 bases; nucleotides outside the gene matches: 4. CDR3 nucleotide sequence: TGTGCCAGCAGTTCCTCGGACAGGGAAGCTTTCTTT. Translating gives CASSSSDREAFF.

CDR3 loop: CASSRDRNSPLHF. For the CDR3, the DNA is TGTGCCAGCAGCAGGGACAGAAATTCACCCCTCCACTTT. This sequence joins TRBV27 and TRBJ1-6; TRBD1 matches 7 bases. Germline V gives CDR1 MNHEY, CDR2 SMNVEV (reference sequence). Trimming took 6 bases from V and 7 from J; bases not matched to a gene: 3. There are 13 residues in the CDR3.

The V and J genes are TRBV19 and TRBJ2-1; perhaps TRBD2 as D (6 bases). Per the germline V gene, CDR1 is LNHDA and CDR2 is SQIVND (reference sequence). V shed 7 bases and J shed 10 bases, with 23 bases lying between them. This CDR3 spans 15 amino acids. The CDR3 sequence is CASTTGGSGPGEQFF. In nucleotides, the CDR3 is TGTGCCAGTACTACCGGAGGTAGCGGACCAGGAGAGCAGTTCTTC.

This clone was seen a handful of times. This chain connects TRBV30 to TRBJ1-2, with 7 positions matching TRBD1. The CDR3 runs 16 residues. Germline CDR1 and CDR2: GTSNPN and SVGIG (reference sequence). Trimming cost V 0 bases and J 4 bases; bases outside gene matches: 11. CDR3: CAWSVGGGGRSYGYTF. The CDR3 DNA is TGTGCCTGGAGTGTGGGGGGAGGGGGCAGGAGCTATGGCTACACCTTC.